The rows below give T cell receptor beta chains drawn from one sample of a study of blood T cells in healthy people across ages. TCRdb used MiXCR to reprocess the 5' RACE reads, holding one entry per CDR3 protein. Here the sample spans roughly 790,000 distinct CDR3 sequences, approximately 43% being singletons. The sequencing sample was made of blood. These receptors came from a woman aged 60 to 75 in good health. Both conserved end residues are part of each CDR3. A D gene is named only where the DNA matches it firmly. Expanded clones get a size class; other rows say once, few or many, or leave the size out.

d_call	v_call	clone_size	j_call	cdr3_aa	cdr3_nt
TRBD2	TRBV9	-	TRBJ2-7	CASSESGTSYEQYF	TGTGCCAGCAGCGAGAGCGGGACTTCCTACGAGCAGTACTTC
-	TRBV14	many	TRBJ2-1	CASSQPPTAGFYNEQFF	TGTGCCAGCAGCCAGCCCCCCACAGCGGGTTTCTACAATGAGCAGTTCTTC
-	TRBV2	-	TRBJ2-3	CASSWDMQYF	TGTGCCAGCTCCTGGGATATGCAGTATTTT
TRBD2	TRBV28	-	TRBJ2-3	CASSLTGTSAGGTQYF	TGTGCCAGCAGTTTAACCGGGACTAGCGCCGGGGGTACGCAGTATTTT
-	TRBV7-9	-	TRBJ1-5	CASSLAGDRPRHF	TGTGCCAGCAGCTTAGCGGGGGACCGGCCCCGGCATTTT
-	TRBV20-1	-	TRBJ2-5	CSATPLFVGAREQYF	TGCAGTGCTACCCCGTTGTTCGTTGGGGCCCGGGAGCAGTACTTC
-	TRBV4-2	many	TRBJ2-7	CASSPRWRDPSYEQYF	TGTGCCAGCAGCCCCCGGTGGCGGGACCCCTCCTACGAGCAGTACTTC
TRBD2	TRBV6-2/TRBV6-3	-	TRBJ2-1	CASSYSMASGRINEQFF	TGTGCCAGCAGTTACTCGATGGCTAGCGGGAGAATCAATGAGCAGTTCTTC
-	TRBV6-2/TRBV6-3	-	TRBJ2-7	CASSYSYSGTTNSYEQYF	TGTGCCAGCAGTTACTCGTATAGCGGAACAACGAACTCCTACGAGCAGTACTTC
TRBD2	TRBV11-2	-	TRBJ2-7	CASRSPRGSGRSNEQYF	TGTGCCAGCAGATCCCCGCGGGGGAGCGGGAGGTCGAACGAGCAGTACTTC
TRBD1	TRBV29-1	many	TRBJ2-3	CSVAGTDSTDTQYF	TGCAGCGTAGCCGGGACAGACTCCACAGATACGCAGTATTTT
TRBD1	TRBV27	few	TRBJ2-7	CASSQGVPYEQYF	TGTGCCAGCAGCCAGGGGGTACCCTACGAGCAGTACTTC
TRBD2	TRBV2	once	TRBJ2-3	CASKTSGGADTQYF	TGTGCCAGCAAAACTAGCGGGGGGGCAGATACGCAGTATTTT
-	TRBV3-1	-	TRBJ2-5	CASSQGTGSETQYF	TGTGCCAGCAGCCAAGGGACGGGAAGCGAGACCCAGTACTTC
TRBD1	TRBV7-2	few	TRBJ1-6	CASSSLKPTGVGFNSPLHF	TGTGCCAGCAGCTCCCTTAAGCCTACAGGGGTGGGGTTTAATTCACCCCTCCACTTT
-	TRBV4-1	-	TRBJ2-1	CASSQDLLASDEQFF	TGCGCCAGCAGCCAAGATCTTCTGGCGAGCGATGAGCAGTTCTTC
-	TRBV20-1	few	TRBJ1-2	CSASSDSHGYTF	TGCAGTGCTAGTTCGGACAGCCATGGCTACACCTTC
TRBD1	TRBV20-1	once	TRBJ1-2	CSATDPGTGGYTF	TGCAGTGCTACCGATCCGGGGACAGGGGGCTACACCTTC
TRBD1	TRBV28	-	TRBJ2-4	CASSPSPQGAIDF	TGTGCCAGCAGCCCTTCTCCCCAGGGGGCGATCGACTTC
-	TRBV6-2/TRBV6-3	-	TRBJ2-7	CASSYGVGDVAYEQYF	TGTGCCAGCAGTTACGGGGTTGGGGACGTGGCCTACGAGCAGTACTTC
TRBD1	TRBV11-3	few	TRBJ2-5	CASSVESGQQETQYF	TGTGCCAGCAGCGTAGAGTCGGGACAGCAAGAGACCCAGTACTTC
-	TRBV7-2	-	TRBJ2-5	CASSTQAAETQYF	TGTGCCAGCAGCACCCAAGCGGCAGAGACCCAGTACTTC
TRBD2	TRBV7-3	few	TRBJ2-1	CASSSTSGSFNEQFF	TGTGCCAGCAGCTCGACTAGCGGGAGTTTTAATGAGCAGTTCTTC
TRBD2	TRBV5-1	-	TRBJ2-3	CASGLAEGDTQYF	TGCGCCAGCGGACTAGCCGAGGGAGATACGCAGTATTTT
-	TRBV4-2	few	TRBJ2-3	CASSQDLVRAATQYF	TGTGCCAGCAGCCAAGATTTAGTAAGGGCAGCTACGCAGTATTTT
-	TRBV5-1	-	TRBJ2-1	CASSLGEVPYNEQFF	TGCGCCAGCAGCTTGGGGGAAGTGCCCTACAATGAGCAGTTCTTC
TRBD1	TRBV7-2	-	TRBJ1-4	CASSLEGAQGTNEKLFF	TGTGCCAGCAGCTTAGAGGGGGCGCAGGGGACTAATGAAAAACTGTTTTTT
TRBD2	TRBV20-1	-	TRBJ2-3	CSARDHTSDGVAQYF	TGCAGTGCTAGAGACCATACTAGCGATGGGGTGGCGCAGTATTTT
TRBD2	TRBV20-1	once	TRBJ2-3	CSATVLAGEGDTQYF	TGCAGTGCTACCGTACTAGCGGGAGAAGGAGATACGCAGTATTTT
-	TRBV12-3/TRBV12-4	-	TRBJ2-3	CASSTSSFSTDTQYF	TGTGCCAGCAGCACTAGCAGTTTTAGCACAGATACGCAGTATTTT
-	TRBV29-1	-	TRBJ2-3	CSVGRATSTDTQYF	TGCAGCGTTGGCCGTGCGACTAGCACAGATACGCAGTATTTT
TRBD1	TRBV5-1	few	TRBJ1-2	CASSIGQGAGYTF	TGCGCCAGCAGCATTGGACAGGGGGCTGGCTACACCTTC
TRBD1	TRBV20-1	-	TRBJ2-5	CSAHPGQGARETQYF	TGCAGTGCTCATCCGGGACAGGGGGCGAGGGAGACCCAGTACTTC
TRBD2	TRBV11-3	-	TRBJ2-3	CASSSKGLAGGTFLDTQYF	TGTGCCAGCAGCTCGAAGGGACTAGCGGGAGGGACGTTCTTAGATACGCAGTATTTT
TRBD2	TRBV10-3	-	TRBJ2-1	CAISEQLREAEQFF	TGTGCCATCAGTGAACAGTTGCGGGAGGCTGAGCAGTTCTTC
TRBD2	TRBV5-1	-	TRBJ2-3	CASSKLAGGTADTQYF	TGCGCCAGCAGCAAGCTAGCGGGAGGTACAGCAGATACGCAGTATTTT
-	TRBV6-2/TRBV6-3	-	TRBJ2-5	CATYLPGRPQETQYF	TGTGCCACGTACCTACCGGGGCGCCCCCAAGAGACCCAGTACTTC
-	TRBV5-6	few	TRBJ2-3	CASGGPTTDTQYF	TGTGCCAGCGGGGGGCCGACTACAGATACGCAGTATTTT
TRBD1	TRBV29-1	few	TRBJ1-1	CSVEGLTGGTEAFF	TGCAGCGTTGAAGGCTTGACAGGGGGCACTGAAGCTTTCTTT
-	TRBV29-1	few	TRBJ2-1	CSVGSRGDNEQFF	TGCAGCGTTGGATCCAGGGGCGACAATGAGCAGTTCTTC
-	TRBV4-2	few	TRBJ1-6	CASSQEAQAYNSPLHF	TGTGCCAGCAGCCAAGAAGCACAGGCCTATAATTCACCCCTCCACTTT
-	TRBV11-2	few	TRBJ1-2	CASSLEGSNYGYTF	TGTGCCAGCAGCTTAGAGGGTTCCAACTATGGCTACACCTTC
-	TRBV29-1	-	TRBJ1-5	CSVSGGNSNQPQHF	TGCAGCGTATCTGGGGGAAATAGCAATCAGCCCCAGCATTTT
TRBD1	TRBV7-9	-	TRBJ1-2	CASSPTEGQPTSYGYTF	TGTGCCAGCAGCCCAACGGAGGGACAGCCAACATCCTATGGCTACACCTTC
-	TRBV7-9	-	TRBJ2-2	CASSWAGKNTGELFF	TGTGCCAGCAGCTGGGCAGGGAAGAACACCGGGGAGCTGTTTTTT
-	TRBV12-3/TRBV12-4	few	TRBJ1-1	CASRTNHQENTEAFF	TGTGCCAGCAGAACCAACCACCAGGAGAACACTGAAGCTTTCTTT
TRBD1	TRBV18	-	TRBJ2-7	CASSPGQGLTYEQYF	TGTGCCAGCTCACCGGGACAGGGTCTAACCTACGAGCAGTACTTC
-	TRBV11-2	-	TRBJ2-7	CASTPLGYRRTSYEQYF	TGTGCCAGCACCCCACTCGGGTACAGGAGGACCTCCTACGAGCAGTACTTC
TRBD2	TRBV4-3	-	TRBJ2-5	CASSQSGRLGETQYF	TGCGCCAGCAGCCAAAGCGGGAGACTGGGGGAGACCCAGTACTTC